The present entry profiles one T cell receptor (beta chain) with its context. The target antigen is unknown. Samples underwent the assay at deep level. Libraries were prepared by immunoSEQ multiplex PCR; TCRdb keeps only in-frame clonotypes and omits some of them. The data show about 190,000 clones, approximately 60% seen once. This record comes from a study of shared clonotypes between healthy human individuals. Whole-study context: The donors, two women and a few men, were aged 18 to 49.

Study-wide results and limits: In the sorted subsets, rarefaction showed sequencing was incomplete despite large depth.

J gave up 6 bases and V 7 bases, and 10 bases lay outside the gene matches. CDR1 is MNHEY, CDR2 SMNVEV, per germline (reference sequence). The length of the CDR3 is 15 residues. The authors divided CD4+ cells into CD45RA+ naive and CD45RA-negative memory subsets. The J gene is TRBJ2-1, the V gene TRBV27; 9 positions match TRBD1. The sample taken for sequencing was memory CD4+ T cells sorted from blood. Regarding subset: CD45RA-negative fraction. The origin of this receptor is a man aged 30 to 45 in good health. The CDR3 nucleotides read TGTGCCAGCAAGAAGGGACAGGGACAGAGCAATGAGCAGTTCTTC. It translates to CASKKGQGQSNEQFF.